This T cell receptor (beta chain) emerged from a study of T cells after yellow fever vaccination. TCRdb reprocessed the 5' RACE reads via MiXCR and lists one record per CDR3 protein. The repertoire holds around 310,000 distinct CDR3 sequences, 3.6% seen once, with 20% to 25% in the top ten. Study-wide points: Among primary-vaccination clones, most reappeared after the booster, at 95% to 96% for CD4 and about 90% for CD8.

This clonotype was counted at least ten times. What it binds is unknown. This CDR3 spans 18 amino acids. CDR1 is MGHRA, CDR2 YSYEKL, per germline. The J segment lost 1 base and the V segment lost 6 bases, leaving 13 bases of the junction unmatched. The source of this sequence is a man aged 18 to 29 who received the YFV17D yellow fever vaccine. This rearrangement joins TRBV4-1 to TRBJ2-2; 8 nucleotides align to TRBD1. This specimen was PBMCs, taken on the day of the yellow fever booster vaccination. Written as DNA, the CDR3 is TGCGCCAGCAGGCAAAGGGGGCAGGGGGCTTGGAACACCGGGGAGCTGTTTTTT. It is translated as CASRQRGQGAWNTGELFF.